Given below is one T cell receptor (beta chain) in context. The clone's antigen remains unknown. Base qualities were left out, and no much larger clone turns up one base away. This entry comes from a study of blood T cell repertoires in COVID-19 (dated by TCRdb to 2020 to 2022). Background on the whole study: Samples covering the acute and convalescent phases of COVID-19 were provided by collaborators in the United States, Italy and Spain. Subjects who had been exposed to COVID-19, were actively infected with it, or had recovered from it provided the deeply sampled blood TCRbeta repertoires that made up the dataset. HLA class I and class II types, where available, came from metadata supplied by the sample provider rather than from assay-based typing. The prospective study material was composed of cDNA or gDNA derived from T cells, B-cell-depleted T cells, or PBMCs. The samples were drawn from two sources: the first 160 participants of the ongoing ImmuneRACE study, and over 950 subjects contributed by 6 global collaborators. The sample metadata nearly always contained a de-identified subject ID, COVID-19 status, age in years and sex. A freely available public database, intended as a resource for researchers studying the immune response to SARS-CoV-2, is where the repertoires were released. Broad study findings and their caveats: How much clinical and demographic metadata was included differed by source and by participant, and the metadata was provided uncurated.

The immunoSEQ Assay, a bias-controlled multiplex PCR, was used to amplify TCRbeta CDR3 regions from genomic DNA. Turning to the authors' computational methods: The number of nucleated cells in each sample was estimated from the amplification of reference gene primers within the assay. To quantify the absolute abundance of each unique TCRbeta CDR3 rearrangement, sequence reads were collapsed and filtered. For each sample, productive Simpson clonality was calculated as the square root of Simpson's diversity index across productive rearrangements. TCRdb obtained this table from immuneACCESS and retained in-frame rearrangements with V and J assigned. These tables miss some clones; where compared with another copy, unresolved V genes account for less than half of the shortfall, and the remainder is unexplained. The DNA was the basis for D and trimming; V, J and clone size are from that table. The sample table records 250,000 to 300,000 clones; about 93% of these occur just once. The biggest ten clones account for around 1.1% of the sample.

In the prospective study, participants were about 18 to 95 years old, resided in about 25 geographic areas of the United States, and were enrolled through a virtual design. In the prospective study, cohorts were assigned on the basis of participant-reported clinical history obtained from a screening survey and a study questionnaire. Recovered participants in ImmuneRACE Cohort 3 were defined by two consecutive negative NP/OP PCR tests, clearance by a healthcare professional, or resolution of symptoms. In the prospective study, whole blood, serum and a nasopharyngeal or oropharyngeal swab were collected from each participant by mobile phlebotomists. Participants in the prospective study had the option to provide additional blood draws and questionnaires over a 2-month period. Before DNA extraction, blood samples from the prospective study were shipped at room temperature or frozen. The CDR1 and CDR2 encoded by the germline V gene are KGHSH and LQKENI. V and J lose 2 bases and 4 bases, and a span of 6 bases separates them. The CDR3 sequence holds 13 residues, the cysteine and phenylalanine included. Only CDR3 DNA remains: 39 bases, in frame from the first base.

The source material was PBMCs or T cells enriched from blood (not recorded which). This chain joins TRBV18 to TRBJ1-5; no D gene call is confident. The sequence was collected from a woman aged 25 to 39 who had recovered from COVID-19. The CDR3 reads as follows: CASSPGLNQPQHF. The DNA sequence follows: TGTGCCAGCTCACCAGGGCTTAATCAGCCCCAGCATTTT.